This T cell receptor (beta chain) emerged from a study of cytomegalovirus exposure and HLA in healthy donors (dated by TCRdb to 2016 to 2017). As for the study more broadly: According to an earlier analysis of a few hundred of the donors, 150 million to 200 million T cells yielded roughly 100 million unique TCR beta sequences and around 280 Gb of sequence data. An early release that covered roughly 600 HLA-typed donors contained approximately 300 gigabases of sequencing data and 80 million or so unique TCR sequences. Among the approximately 420 genotyped donors, approximately 82% belonged to the genetic ancestry cluster associated with self-reported Caucasian donors. The study aimed to test whether signatures of past pathogen exposure could be identified by cataloging public T cell receptors. Using immunosequencing, the study profiled T cell repertoires from 550 to 750 subjects and related those repertoires to cytomegalovirus serostatus. In addition to the first cohort of 666 subjects, a separate validation cohort of 120 different subjects was used. High-throughput TCR immunosequencing, statistical association of individual TCRs with disease status, and machine learning were combined to predict cytomegalovirus infection status. To study patterns of TCR occurrence, a later analysis re-analyzed previously published TCR beta repertoires from 700 or so donors and added high-resolution HLA genotyping. The later analysis used no new phenotypic data to find candidate immune exposures, relying instead on TCR beta sequences and their occurrence across donors. In an earlier analysis of 587 of the donors, high-throughput TCR beta sequencing was used to judge whether each TCR beta V gene segment behaved as functional or pseudogenic. Alongside the repertoire data, information on donor age, sex, ethnicity and CMV serostatus was compiled. A later genetic analysis used genome-wide SNP genotypes for about 65% of the 666 donors, treating that subset as a discovery cohort. All discovery cohort repertoires had been generated on a single sequencing platform. Class I and class II HLA loci were covered by the typing at four-digit resolution. Typing coverage differed by locus: A, B, C, DRB1 and DQB1 were typed in roughly 620-630 donors, DQA1 in 500 to 550, DPA1 in 600 to 610, and DPB1 in around 440. About 5 DR-DQ haplotypes were handled as single units for association and clustering, since linkage in the cohort was strong. On average, around 240,000 unique TCR beta nucleotide sequences were sequenced per donor among some 430 genotyped donors of the cohort, with around 19% of those sequences being non-productive.

Comment on this clone: Its antigen specificity is not known. No quality values exist for individual bases; no much larger clone is one base distant.

The library was obtained by the immunoSEQ multiplex PCR assay. For the multiplex PCR, a mixture combining 60 forward primers for TCR Vbeta segments and 13 reverse primers for TCR Jbeta segments was used. A multiplex PCR assay on genomic DNA amplified the CDR3 region of rearranged TCR beta genes. Amplified TCR beta libraries were sequenced as 87-base-pair reads on the Illumina HiSeq System. For the original study's pipeline: Across the roughly 700 repertoires, a later analysis counted tens of millions of unique TCR beta chains, around 11 million of which were shared by at least two donors. Raw reads were error-corrected and collapsed into unique sequences by a nearest-neighbor algorithm in which closely related sequences were merged to remove PCR and sequencing errors. V, D and J gene segments were assigned by aligning CDR3 sequences to IMGT reference sequences. For a sequence to be retained, at least a six-nucleotide match to both a V gene segment and a J gene segment was required. A rearrangement was called productive if the CDR3 had no stop codons and remained in frame with V and J, and every other rearrangement was called non-productive. Following IMGT convention, CDR3 was defined as the stretch from the second conserved V-encoded cysteine to the conserved J-encoded phenylalanine. The earlier analysis of about 590 of the donors excluded sequences that lacked an unambiguous match to a single V gene segment. An earlier analysis of 587 of the donors classified V segments as functional when productive rearrangements were above 56.7% and as segregating when the standard deviation between donors was above 5%. A statistical classification framework was built to diagnose cytomegalovirus status from the catalog of TCR beta chain sequences. In a later analysis, V and J genes were assigned by comparing TCR nucleotide sequences against IMGT/GENE-DB human TR gene sequences. A later analysis assigned CDR3 sequences and most-parsimonious VDJ recombination scenarios with the TCRdist pipeline. In a later analysis, each TCR beta chain was defined by its CDR3 amino acid sequence together with its V-gene family, and reads lacking a unique V-gene family were excluded. As a way to deal with suspected cross-contamination and a sequencing artifact, a later analysis dropped 500 to 700 nucleotide sequences that were highly shared and had low generation probability. In a later analysis, a clonal expansion index for each public chain was calculated from normalized within-repertoire ranks of inferred template counts. Generation probabilities in a later analysis came from a VDJ recombination model fitted to out-of-frame rearrangements, and those results were checked against IGoR. In a later analysis, TCR-TCR, TCR-HLA and TCR-CMV co-occurrence was scored with hypergeometric tests, and a repertoire-size bias correction was applied to TCR pairs. In a later analysis, false discovery rates were estimated by permuting HLA or CMV assignments 20 times. A later analysis grouped co-occurring TCRs with DBSCAN, adding TCRdist sequence similarity when clustering within HLA-allele-positive subsets. For co-occurrence clustering, repertoires with fewer than 30,000 or more than 120,000 public chains were excluded, along with a handful of repertoires with anomalous nucleotide sharing. The source is immuneACCESS, and TCRdb retained only in-frame sequences with V and J called. Part of the clones is not carried over; for the studies checked, unresolved V genes explain less than half of this, and the remainder is unexplained. V and J calls and clone size are as listed in that table; D and trimming were resolved from the DNA. This sample lists roughly 150,000 clones; around 80% were detected once. The leading ten clones occupy 2% to 2.5% of the sample.

General findings and caveats noted by the study authors: A later analysis associated approximately 17,000 TCR beta sequences with specific HLA alleles at a false discovery rate of 0.05. When HLA alleles, especially DR and DQ, strongly co-occurred, attributing TCR associations to individual alleles was difficult. Presence/absence analyses assumed roughly uniform sequencing depth across donors, an assumption that may not hold. It was suggested by the authors that the approach could potentially be generalized to other disease states and immunological phenotypes. A further reported finding was that TCR beta sequences accurately predicted the HLA-A and HLA-B alleles for most subjects in the first cohort. Because HLA typing was unavailable for some donors at each locus, only the typed subset was used in association tests. Correlated functional status among segregating V segments might reflect linkage disequilibrium, but an unknown experimental factor could not be ruled out. In a later analysis, HLA-associated TCR beta chains showed more clonal expansion and lower generation probabilities than non-associated chains that were equally common. The study gave a list of roughly 150 TCR beta chains associated with cytomegalovirus. A later analysis found that TCR association rates varied across HLA loci, with DRB1 alleles showing the most associated TCRs and HLA-C alleles the fewest. A few of the identified cytomegalovirus-associated TCR beta chains were confirmed in vitro to be specific for cytomegalovirus antigens. The classifier was reported to diagnose cytomegalovirus status with high specificity and sensitivity in both the original cohort and the validation cohort. The 87-base-pair reads could not distinguish some IMGT-functional V segments, including TRBV6-2 and TRBV6-3, so those segments were excluded. In a later genetic analysis, a missense DCLRE1C variant was associated with V-gene and J-gene trimming of TCR beta chains, and the association was replicated in an independent cohort. According to a later analysis, parvovirus B19, influenza, CMV and Epstein-Barr virus appeared linked to several top co-occurrence clusters. A group of highly shared sequence variants was considered likely to be a technical artifact of the sequencing pipeline. Because counts were too low, around 18 rarely observed V segments, including chromosome 9 orphons, were left out of the earlier analysis of a few hundred of the donors. While some public TCRs were present in many individuals, most TCR sequences turned up only very rarely across donors. Most CMV-associated TCR beta chains appeared to be HLA-restricted in a later analysis, and the HLA associations seemed to be driven largely by CMV exposure. Compared with the roughly 600-donor mean, donors in an Asian-associated ancestry cluster had fewer N-insertions in productive TCRs, according to a later genetic analysis. An earlier analysis of 450 to 750 of the donors showed that most TCR beta V segments appeared in productive rearrangements either about 87% or about 30% of the time, which broadly matched IMGT annotations. Immune exposure information for the cohort was limited to CMV serostatus. The cohort was sequenced for TCR beta chains only, and without alpha or paired-chain data the features that could be detected were limited.

The cohort consisted of some 730 healthy bone marrow donors. At the time of sampling, every cohort member was nominally healthy, though immune exposures that went unrecorded were likely present. The donor tested CMV seronegative, placing the donor among the 300 to 400 seronegative members of the cohort. A peripheral blood sample was collected from each donor, and TCR beta sequencing was performed on peripheral blood mononuclear cells. The Qiagen DNeasy Blood Extraction Kit was used to extract genomic DNA from the blood cell samples. The CDR3 holds 14 amino acids from the cysteine to the phenylalanine. Here the CDR3 DNA is all that survives: 42 bases in frame from base 1. V gives up 3 bases and J gives up 0 bases, and the segment between their germline ends measures 10 bases. According to the germline V gene, CDR1 reads SQVTM and CDR2 reads ANQGSEA.

The sample taken for sequencing was PBMCs. The chain uses TRBV29-1 and TRBJ2-3; TRBD1 might be the D gene, on 5 matching bases. This receptor was identified in a male donor in good health and CMV-seronegative. Here is the DNA: TGCAGCGTTGATTTAGGGGTCAGCACAGATACGCAGTATTTT. Its amino acids are CSVDLGVSTDTQYF.